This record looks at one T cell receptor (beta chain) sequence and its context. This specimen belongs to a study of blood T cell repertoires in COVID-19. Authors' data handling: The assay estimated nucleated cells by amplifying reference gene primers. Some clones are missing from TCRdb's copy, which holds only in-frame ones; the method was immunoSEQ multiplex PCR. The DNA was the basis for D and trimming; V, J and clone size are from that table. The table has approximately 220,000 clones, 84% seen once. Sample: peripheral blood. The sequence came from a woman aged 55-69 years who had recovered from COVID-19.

The CDR3: CASSLRRDRGIYGNQPQHF. The CDR3 DNA follows: TGTGCCAGCAGCCTTCGCCGGGACAGGGGAATATATGGCAATCAGCCCCAGCATTTT. The chain links TRBV3-1 (or the pseudogene TRBV3-2) to TRBJ1-5; 10 bases fit TRBD1. The CDR3 is 19 residues long. V gave up 4 bases and J gave up 2 bases; unmatched junction bases: 14. CDR1 is LGHDT, CDR2 YNNKEL, per germline (reference sequence).